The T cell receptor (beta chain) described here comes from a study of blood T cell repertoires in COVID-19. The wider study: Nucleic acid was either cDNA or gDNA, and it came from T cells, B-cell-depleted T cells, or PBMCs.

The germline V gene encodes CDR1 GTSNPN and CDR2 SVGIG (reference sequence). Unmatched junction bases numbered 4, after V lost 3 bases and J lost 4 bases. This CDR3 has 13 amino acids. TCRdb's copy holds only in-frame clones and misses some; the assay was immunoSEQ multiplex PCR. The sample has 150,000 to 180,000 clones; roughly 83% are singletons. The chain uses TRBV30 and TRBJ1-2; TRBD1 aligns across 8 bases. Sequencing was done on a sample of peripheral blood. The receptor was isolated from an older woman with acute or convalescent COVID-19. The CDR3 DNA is TGTGCCTGGAGCCTACAGGGGGTCTATGGCTACACCTTC. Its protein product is CAWSLQGVYGYTF.